These 7 T cell receptor beta chains were sequenced from one sample in a study of T-cell reconstitution after alpha-beta-depleted transplantation in children. Molecular barcoding with unique molecular identifiers was used for the TCRbeta library. TCRdb re-analysed the PCR reads in MiXCR, keeping a single row per CDR3 protein. There are a few hundred thousand distinct CDR3 sequences in the sample; nearly 10% occur only once, and 10% lies in the top ten. The sample here was PBMCs from the stem cell graft donor, taken from the stem cell graft. The source of these receptors is a human donor who donated a stem cell graft to a child with SCID.

Only a few counts were recorded for this clonotype. The chain has TRBV10-3 and TRBJ2-3; D is unclear. V lost 2 bases, J lost 6 bases, and 12 bases lay in between. CDR3 length equals 14 residues. The germline V gene encodes CDR1 ENHRY and CDR2 SYGVKD. The CDR3 DNA sequence: TGTGCCATCAGTGAGCGAGTGTCGTCCGATACGCAGTATTTT. Translating gives CAISERVSSDTQYF.

The CDR3 loop is CASSLVQGSYNSPLHF. As DNA, the CDR3 is TGCGCCAGCAGCTTGGTTCAGGGCTCCTATAATTCACCCCTCCACTTT. This rearrangement joins TRBV5-1 to TRBJ1-6, with a possible D match to TRBD1 (5 bases). CDR3 length: 16 residues. Germline CDR1 reads SGHRS; CDR2 reads YFSETQ. Trimming stripped 0 bases from V and 0 bases from J, with 7 bases between. The full variable domain, with the rest looked up from reference TRBV5-1 and TRBJ1-6, is KAGVTQTPRYLIKTRGQQVTLSCSPISGHRSVSWYQQTPGQGLQFLFEYFSETQRNKGNFPGRFSGRQFSNSRSEMNVSTLELGDSALYLCASSLVQGSYNSPLHFGNGTRLTVT.

This clonotype was counted ten times or more. The CDR3 loop reads CASSEGGANYGYTF. In nucleotides, the CDR3 is TGTGCCAGCAGTGAGGGCGGGGCTAACTATGGCTACACCTTC. This chain uses TRBV2 with TRBJ1-2; D unresolved. CDR3 length equals 14 residues. V shed 3 bases and J shed 0 bases, with 8 bases lying between them. Germline CDR1 reads SNHLY; CDR2 reads FYNNEI.

In its sample, this clonotype was seen many times. V gene TRBV5-1 combines with J gene TRBJ2-1; D remains unclear. The V end was cut by 4 bases, the J end by 0 bases, with 8 bases between. The CDR3 runs 14 residues. In germline, CDR1 is SGHRS, CDR2 YFSETQ. The CDR3 sequence: CASSRANSYNEQFF. The CDR3 DNA sequence: TGCGCCAGCAGCAGGGCCAACTCCTACAATGAGCAGTTCTTC.

This clonotype was seen only a few times. This rearrangement joins TRBV27 to TRBJ2-1; 8 bases are shared with TRBD2. The CDR3 is 15 amino acids. The V and J ends lost 6 bases and 6 bases, in that order; junction bases with no gene match: 10. Germline CDR1 is MNHEY and CDR2 is SMNVEV (reference sequence). The CDR3 protein is CASSSSPGGGNEQFF. CDR3 coding DNA: TGTGCCAGCAGCTCATCTCCGGGGGGGGGCAATGAGCAGTTCTTC.

This clonotype was counted a few times. This chain joins TRBV7-6 and TRBJ2-1, with no clear D. Germline lookup yields CDR1 SGHVS and CDR2 FNYEAQ. V was trimmed by 5 bases and J by 8 bases, leaving 10 bases between them. This CDR3 is built from 12 residues. The CDR3: CASSLNSDEQFF. The CDR3 coding sequence is TGTGCCAGCAGCCTAAACTCGGATGAGCAGTTCTTC.

The chain links TRBV10-3 to TRBJ2-5; TRBD1 is a possible D gene (6 bases). Germline assignment: CDR1 ENHRY and CDR2 SYGVKD. CDR3 length equals 15 residues. Trimming pared 2 bases from V and 0 bases from J, leaving 10 bases between. The CDR3 protein is CAISEATGYQETQYF. Written as DNA, the CDR3 is TGTGCCATCAGTGAGGCTACAGGGTACCAAGAGACCCAGTACTTC.